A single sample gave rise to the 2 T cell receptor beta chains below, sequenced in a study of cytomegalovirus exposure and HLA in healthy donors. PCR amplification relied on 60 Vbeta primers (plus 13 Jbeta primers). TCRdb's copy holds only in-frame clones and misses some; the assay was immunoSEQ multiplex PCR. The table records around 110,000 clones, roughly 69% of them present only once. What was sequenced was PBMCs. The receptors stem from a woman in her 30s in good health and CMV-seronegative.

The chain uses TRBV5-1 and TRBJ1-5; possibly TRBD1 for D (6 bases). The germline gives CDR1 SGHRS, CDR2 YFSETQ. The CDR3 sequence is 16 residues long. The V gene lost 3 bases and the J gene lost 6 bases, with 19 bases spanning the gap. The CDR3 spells CASSYGPGEGRQPQHF. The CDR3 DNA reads TGCGCCAGCAGCTACGGACCAGGGGAAGGGCGTCAGCCCCAGCATTTT.

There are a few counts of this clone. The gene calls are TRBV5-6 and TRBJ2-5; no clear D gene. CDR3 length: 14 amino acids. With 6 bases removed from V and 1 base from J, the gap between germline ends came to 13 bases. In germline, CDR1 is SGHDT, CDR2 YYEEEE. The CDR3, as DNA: TGTGCCAGCATCCTATTAACTGGCCAAGAGACCCAGTACTTC. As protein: CASILLTGQETQYF.